These T cell receptor beta chains were read from a single sample in a study of neurological immune-mediated disorders. TCRdb passed the 5' RACE reads through MiXCR, listing each CDR3 protein once. The sample carries roughly 19,000 distinct CDR3 sequences, 6% to 8.5% recorded once. Sequencing was done on a sample of CD8+ T cells from blood. The source is a woman between 25 and 40 years old with HTLV-1-associated myelopathy (HAM/TSP). CDR3s include the opening cysteine and the closing phenylalanine or tryptophan. D genes are given only for firm matches. Rows give clone size only sometimes, using once, few, many, or a class for an expanded clone.

TRBV20-1,TRBJ2-7,TRBD1,many,TGCAGTGCTAGAGATCAAGGGGGCAATTCTTACGAGCAGTACTTC,CSARDQGGNSYEQYF
TRBV29-1,TRBJ2-2,-,many,TGCAGCGTTGAACGGGGAGACACCGGGGAGCTGTTTTTT,CSVERGDTGELFF
TRBV15,TRBJ2-7,-,once,TGTGCCACCAGCAGTCCCCAAGGGGGGTTGTTCGCCTACGAGCAGTACTTC,CATSSPQGGLFAYEQYF
TRBV14,TRBJ2-3,-,medium-sized,TGTGCCAGTCAACTGCAAAGCACAGATACGCAGTATTTT,CASQLQSTDTQYF
TRBV20-1,TRBJ1-4,TRBD1,many,TGCAGTGCTAGTGAGGACAGGGGCCGGGAAAAACTGTTTTTT,CSASEDRGREKLFF
TRBV12-3/TRBV12-4,TRBJ2-5,TRBD1,many,TGTGCCAGCAGTCCAGGGGGAAAGACCCAGTACTTC,CASSPGGKTQYF
TRBV24-1,TRBJ2-7,TRBD2,many,TGTGCCACACCGGGACTAGCGGGGGGTCCCCCCCCTTGGGAGCAGTACTTC,CATPGLAGGPPPWEQYF
TRBV5-1,TRBJ2-7,-,many,TGCGCCAGCAGCCCGGGCCTGGGGGGTGACGGCAACGAGCAGTACTTC,CASSPGLGGDGNEQYF
TRBV7-2,TRBJ2-1,-,many,TGTGCCAGCAGCCGTCCGGGGTCATACAATGAGCAGTTCTTC,CASSRPGSYNEQFF
TRBV12-3/TRBV12-4,TRBJ2-7,TRBD2,many,TGTGCCAGCAGAGGCCGCGGGGGGAACTACTACGAGCAGTACTTC,CASRGRGGNYYEQYF
TRBV12-3/TRBV12-4,TRBJ1-4,TRBD1,many,TGTGCCAGCAGTTTTCGGAGCGAGGGGGCGGATGAAAAACTGTTTTTT,CASSFRSEGADEKLFF
TRBV6-5,TRBJ2-2,-,many,TGTGCCAGCAGTTTTATCCCCCAGGAAGAAAAAACCGGGGAGCTGTTTTTT,CASSFIPQEEKTGELFF
TRBV6-5,TRBJ1-5,-,medium-sized,TGTGCCAGCAGTTTCCATAGCAATCAGCCCCAGCATTTT,CASSFHSNQPQHF
TRBV9,TRBJ2-1,-,many,TGTGCCAGCAGCGTACGGGCAGGGCATTCCAATGAGCAGTTCTTC,CASSVRAGHSNEQFF
TRBV6-6,TRBJ2-7,TRBD1,-,TGTGCCAGCAGTTATCAGGGGGCGTACGAGCAGTACTTC,CASSYQGAYEQYF
TRBV12-3/TRBV12-4,TRBJ1-1,-,many,TGTGCCAGCAGTTTTCAGGGCAGAATTTCTGAAGCTTTCTTT,CASSFQGRISEAFF
TRBV7-9,TRBJ2-3,-,many,TGTGCCAGCAGCTCCCGCGCCGTCAGGGATACGCAGTATTTT,CASSSRAVRDTQYF
TRBV4-2,TRBJ1-2,TRBD1,many,TGTGCCAGCAGCCAACCGGGACAGGGGCCCTATGGCTACACCTTC,CASSQPGQGPYGYTF
TRBV7-8,TRBJ2-1,-,-,TGTGCCAGCAGCCCCGGGAATGAGCAGTTCTTC,CASSPGNEQFF
TRBV30,TRBJ2-1,TRBD1,-,TGTGCCTGGAGTGCCGGGACAGCCTACAATGAGCAGTTCTTC,CAWSAGTAYNEQFF
TRBV5-1,TRBJ1-1,TRBD1,many,TGCGCCAGCAGCGAACGGGACAGAATCTACACTGAAGCTTTCTTT,CASSERDRIYTEAFF
TRBV20-1,TRBJ1-1,-,medium-sized,TGCAGTGCTAGGGGGGCATCGGACACTGAAGCTTTCTTT,CSARGASDTEAFF
TRBV4-1,TRBJ1-3,-,medium-sized,TGCGCCAGCAGCCAAGCGGAAGGAAACACCATATATTTT,CASSQAEGNTIYF
TRBV10-3,TRBJ2-7,-,many,TGTGCCATCAGTGAGTCTGGCAGGGTGACCTACGAGCAGTACTTC,CAISESGRVTYEQYF
TRBV20-1,TRBJ2-7,-,many,TGCAGTGCCAGGGGGGACTCCTACGAGCAGTACTTC,CSARGDSYEQYF
TRBV11-3,TRBJ2-7,-,many,TGTGCCAGCAGCTTAGATGACATGACCTACGAGCAGTACTTC,CASSLDDMTYEQYF
TRBV12-3/TRBV12-4,TRBJ1-3,-,many,TGTGCCAGCAGTTCCGTGAGCCTCCGGGACAACTCTGGAAACACCATATATTTT,CASSSVSLRDNSGNTIYF
TRBV9,TRBJ1-1,-,many,TGTGCCAGCAGCGTAGGGACGGGGAACACTGAAGCTTTCTTT,CASSVGTGNTEAFF
TRBV27,TRBJ1-5,-,many,TGTGCCAGCCGGCAAGGGATGGGCAATCAGCCCCAGCATTTT,CASRQGMGNQPQHF
TRBV15,TRBJ1-4,-,many,TGTGCCACCAGCAGAGATAGGACAGTATCCCTCGGGACTGAAAAACTGTTTTTT,CATSRDRTVSLGTEKLFF
TRBV15,TRBJ2-2,-,many,TGTGCCACCAGCAGAGATACGACAGAGGGCCTCGGGGAGCTGTTTTTT,CATSRDTTEGLGELFF
TRBV5-6,TRBJ2-7,TRBD2,many,TGTGCCAGCAGCTTCGGCGGGGGAGGCTCCTACGAGCAGTACTTC,CASSFGGGGSYEQYF
TRBV11-2,TRBJ2-7,TRBD2,many,TGTGCCAGCAGCTTAGAGGCGGGGGGCTTTTCCTACGAGCAGTACTTC,CASSLEAGGFSYEQYF
TRBV7-6,TRBJ2-2,-,many,TGTGCCAGCAGCAACAGGCGCGCCGGGGAGCTGTTTTTT,CASSNRRAGELFF
TRBV7-8,TRBJ1-5,-,many,TGTGCCAGCAGCCCAAAAGGGTCACAGCACAATCAGCCCCAGCATTTT,CASSPKGSQHNQPQHF
TRBV4-1,TRBJ2-6,TRBD1,many,TGCGCCAGCAGCCAAGCCGACAGGGCTGGGGCCAACGTCCTGACTTTC,CASSQADRAGANVLTF
TRBV27,TRBJ2-7,TRBD1,many,TGTGCCAGCAGTTTGGGACAGCGGTCCTACGAGCAGTACTTC,CASSLGQRSYEQYF
TRBV19,TRBJ2-2,-,many,TGTGCCAGTAGTGGACACACCGGGGAGCTGTTTTTT,CASSGHTGELFF
TRBV6-5,TRBJ1-2,TRBD1,many,TGTGCCAGCAGTTACCACGACAGGGATGGTGGCTACACCTTC,CASSYHDRDGGYTF
TRBV4-1,TRBJ1-4,-,many,TGCGCCAGCAGCCAAGAATCAGGGGTCGAAAAACTGTTTTTT,CASSQESGVEKLFF
TRBV2,TRBJ2-7,-,many,TGTGCCAGCAGTGATGACGGCGCTACCTACGAGCAGTACTTC,CASSDDGATYEQYF
TRBV5-5,TRBJ2-7,-,few,TGTGCCAGCAGCGGGCCCGTCGGGGGATACGAGCAGTACTTC,CASSGPVGGYEQYF